Following are 13 T cell receptor beta chains from one sample sequenced in a study of shared clonotypes between healthy human individuals. The protocol was immunoSEQ multiplex PCR, while the TCRdb copy is restricted to in-frame clones and leaves out a portion. This table holds roughly 330,000 clones, approximately 79% found once. Sequencing input: memory CD4+ T cells sorted from blood. The subset: CD45RA-negative fraction. Every receptor here comes from a young man in good health.

The genes are TRBV11-3 and TRBJ1-3; D not resolved. The CDR3 sequence is 12 residues long. The V end was cut by 5 bases, the J end by 8 bases, with 10 bases between. Looked up from germline, CDR1 is SGHNT and CDR2 is YENEEA. CDR3 in amino acids: CASSVNTDTIYF. The CDR3 coding sequence is TGTGCCAGCAGCGTCAACACCGACACCATATATTTT.

The rearrangement uses TRBV5-4 and TRBJ1-4, with D tentatively TRBD1 (5 bases). The CDR3 loop spans 13 amino acids. V was pared by 3 bases and J by 4 bases, with 7 bases between. Germline V CDR1 and CDR2: SGHNT, YYREEE (reference sequence). The CDR3 region is CASSWQGNEKLFF. The CDR3 bases are TGTGCCAGCAGCTGGCAGGGTAATGAAAAACTGTTTTTT.

CDR3 nucleotides: TGTGCCAGCCATACAGGGGACGGAAACACCATATATTTT. This sequence encodes CASHTGDGNTIYF. The chain joins TRBV27 to TRBJ1-3, with 7 bases fitting TRBD1. Germline CDR1 reads MNHEY; CDR2 reads SMNVEV (reference sequence). Trimming at V came to 8 bases and at J to 4 bases, leaving 5 bases not matched to a gene. This CDR3 has 13 amino acids.

This sequence joins TRBV5-4 and TRBJ2-7; 9 bases match TRBD1. The germline CDR1 and CDR2 sequences are SGHNT and YYREEE (reference sequence). This CDR3 is 14 amino acids long. V lost 4 bases and J lost 5; bases outside the gene matches: 7. The CDR3 region has the DNA TGTGCCAGCAGCACGGGACAGGGCAAGAACGAGCAGTACTTC. Amino acids: CASSTGQGKNEQYF. Complete variable domain (other parts from reference TRBV5-4 and TRBJ2-7): ETGVTQSPTHLIKTRGQQVTLRCSSQSGHNTVSWYQQALGQGPQFIFQYYREEENGRGNFPPRFSGLQFPNYSSELNVNALELDDSALYLCASSTGQGKNEQYFGPGTRLTVT.

CDR3 coding DNA: TGTGCCAGCTCCCAGGTCGCCGGGAAGGGAGGGGTAATATACGAGCAGTACTTC. Translated: CASSQVAGKGGVIYEQYF. V gene TRBV28 combines with J gene TRBJ2-7; 7 nucleotides match TRBD2. V dropped 8 bases and J dropped 4; count of bases not matched to a gene: 23. This CDR3 is 18 amino acids long. Germline-derived CDR1 and CDR2 are MDHEN and SYDVKM.

Only a few counts were recorded for this clone. The gene calls are TRBV10-2 and TRBJ2-5; 7 bases are a match to TRBD1. V lost 5 bases, J lost 2 bases, and 11 bases stayed unmatched. The CDR3 is 16 residues long. The V gene's germline CDR1 is WSHSY and CDR2 SAAADI. The CDR3: CASSLLGGALQETQYF. CDR3 in DNA: TGCGCCAGCAGTTTATTAGGGGGCGCCCTTCAAGAGACCCAGTACTTC.

The V and J genes are TRBV5-6 and TRBJ2-2, with no clear D. The CDR3 is 15 amino acids. The V gene's germline CDR1 is SGHDT and CDR2 YYEEEE. Trimming cost V 0 bases and J 7 bases, with 13 bases left between them. The CDR3 reads CASSLVPGQGGELFF. CDR3 DNA: TGTGCCAGCAGCTTGGTGCCAGGTCAAGGCGGGGAGCTGTTTTTT.

V is TRBV5-8 and J is TRBJ1-1; possible D gene TRBD1, 5 bases. V dropped 4 bases and J dropped 7 bases, with 20 bases sitting between them. Germline CDR1 and CDR2: SGHTS and YDEGEE. This CDR3 comprises 15 residues. The CDR3 DNA reads as TGTGCCAGCAGCCAGAGGGGAGGGTTGTTTGGTGAAGCTTTCTTT. Amino acid sequence: CASSQRGGLFGEAFF.

The chain uses TRBV10-1 and TRBJ2-5; the match to TRBD1 covers 10 bases. The J segment lost 3 bases and the V segment lost 5 bases, leaving 6 bases of the junction unmatched. There are 15 residues in the CDR3. CDR1 and CDR2 (germline): WNHNN, SYGVQD (reference sequence). Written as DNA, the CDR3 is TGCGCCAGCAGTCCGGGACAGGGGATCAAAGAGACCCAGTACTTC. Protein sequence: CASSPGQGIKETQYF.

The chain links TRBV5-4 to TRBJ2-1; D is perhaps TRBD1 (6 bases). CDR3 length: 13 residues. CDR1 and CDR2 from the germline V gene are SGHNT and YYREEE (reference sequence). V was pared by 1 base and J by 7 bases, with 9 bases between. CDR3: CASSLTGQNEQFF. The CDR3, as DNA: TGTGCCAGCAGCTTGACAGGGCAAAATGAGCAGTTCTTC. Complete variable domain (other parts from reference TRBV5-4 and TRBJ2-1): ETGVTQSPTHLIKTRGQQVTLRCSSQSGHNTVSWYQQALGQGPQFIFQYYREEENGRGNFPPRFSGLQFPNYSSELNVNALELDDSALYLCASSLTGQNEQFFGPGTRLTVL.

As DNA, the CDR3 is TGCAGCGTTGTAGGCAGCTCCTACGAGCAGTACTTC. It encodes CSVVGSSYEQYF. The chain joins TRBV29-1 to TRBJ2-7, with D hard to call. This CDR3 region has 12 residues. In germline, CDR1 is SQVTM, CDR2 ANQGSEA. The ends were cut back, 4 bases at V and 0 bases at J, with 7 bases in the middle.

This chain uses TRBV18 with TRBJ2-5, with 12 bases fitting TRBD2. CDR1 and CDR2 (germline): KGHSH, LQKENI. The V segment lost 6 bases and the J segment 4 bases; nucleotides outside the gene matches: 9. This CDR3 spans 16 amino acids. The DNA for the CDR3 is TGTGCCAGCTCGCCCAATCCGGGACTAGCGGGAGAGACCCAGTACTTC. Its protein product is CASSPNPGLAGETQYF.

The chain uses TRBV6-5 and TRBJ2-1; D not resolved. This CDR3 is 12 amino acids long. Germline CDR1 is MNHEY and CDR2 is SVGAGI. V was pared by 4 bases and J by 7 bases, with 8 bases between. The CDR3 sequence is CASSLPSNEQFF. CDR3 bases: TGTGCCAGCAGTTTGCCCTCAAATGAGCAGTTCTTC.